This TCR beta chain was identified during a study of blood T cell repertoires in COVID-19. Overall study context: COVID-19 samples from acute and convalescent phases originated in the United States, Italy and Spain.

Using immunoSEQ multiplex PCR, the repertoire was profiled, and TCRdb retains in-frame clones only, with some absent. The sample has some 95,000 clones; about 90% are singletons. V shed 4 bases and J 8 bases; nucleotides not matched to a gene: 7. From germline, CDR1 is SGHRS and CDR2 YFSETQ. This CDR3 spans 14 amino acids. This clone was recorded once. Material for sequencing was peripheral blood. The clonotype comes from a human donor with active COVID-19. The donor label of this sample is uncertain. The chain employs TRBV5-1 and TRBJ1-4; 8 bases fit TRBD1. The CDR3 protein is CASSIGQGREKLFF. CDR3 coding DNA: TGCGCCAGCAGCATCGGACAGGGAAGGGAAAAACTGTTTTTT.